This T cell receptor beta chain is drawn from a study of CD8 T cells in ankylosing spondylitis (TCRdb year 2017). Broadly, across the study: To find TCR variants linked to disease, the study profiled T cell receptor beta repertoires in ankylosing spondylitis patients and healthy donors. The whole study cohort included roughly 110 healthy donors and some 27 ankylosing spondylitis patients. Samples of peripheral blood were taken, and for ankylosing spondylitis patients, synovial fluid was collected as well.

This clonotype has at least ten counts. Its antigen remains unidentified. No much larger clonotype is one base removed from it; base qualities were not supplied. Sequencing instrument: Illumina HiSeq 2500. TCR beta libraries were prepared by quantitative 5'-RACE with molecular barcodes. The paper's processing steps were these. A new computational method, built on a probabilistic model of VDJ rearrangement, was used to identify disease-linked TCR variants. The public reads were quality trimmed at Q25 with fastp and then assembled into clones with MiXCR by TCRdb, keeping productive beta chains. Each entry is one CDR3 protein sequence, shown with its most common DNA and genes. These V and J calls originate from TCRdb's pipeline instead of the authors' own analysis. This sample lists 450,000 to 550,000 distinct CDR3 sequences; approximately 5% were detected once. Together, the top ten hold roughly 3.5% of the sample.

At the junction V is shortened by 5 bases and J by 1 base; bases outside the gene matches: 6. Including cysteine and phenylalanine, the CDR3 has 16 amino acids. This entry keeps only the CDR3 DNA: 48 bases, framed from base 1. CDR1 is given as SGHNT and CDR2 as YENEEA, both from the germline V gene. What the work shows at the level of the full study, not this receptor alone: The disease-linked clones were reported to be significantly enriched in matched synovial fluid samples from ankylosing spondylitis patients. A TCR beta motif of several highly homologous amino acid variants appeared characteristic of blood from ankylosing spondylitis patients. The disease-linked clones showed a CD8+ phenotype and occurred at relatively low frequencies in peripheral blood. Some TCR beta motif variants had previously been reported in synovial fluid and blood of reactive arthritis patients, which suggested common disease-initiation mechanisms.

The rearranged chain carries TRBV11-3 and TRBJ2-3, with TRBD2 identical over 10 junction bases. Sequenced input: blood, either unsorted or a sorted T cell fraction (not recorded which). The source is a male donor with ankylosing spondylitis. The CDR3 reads CASSVTGTSGTDTQYF. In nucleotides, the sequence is TGTGCCAGCAGCGTTACCGGGACTAGCGGCACAGATACGCAGTATTTT.